This is a list of T cell receptor beta chains from one sample in a study of Graves' ophthalmopathy and Graves' hyperthyroidism. In TCRdb, the multiplex PCR reads were re-called with MiXCR into one record per CDR3 protein. The sample has about 400,000 distinct CDR3 sequences, roughly 21% seen once. The sample taken for sequencing was peripheral blood. The receptors derive from a woman between 18 and 30 years old with stable Graves' hyperthyroidism. Each CDR3 is given with its conserved first and last residue. Each record gives: CDR3 protein, CDR3 DNA, D gene, clone size, J gene, V gene. A D gene is named only where the DNA matches it firmly. Expanded clones are given a class, and other clones once, few, many or no size at all.

CASSQEWTQEYGYTF TGTGCCAGCAGCCAAGAATGGACTCAAGAATATGGCTACACCTTC - - TRBJ1-2 TRBV4-2
CASSPPGTGVGETQYF TGTGCCAGCTCACCACCCGGGACAGGGGTCGGTGAGACCCAGTACTTC TRBD1 - TRBJ2-5 TRBV18
CASSQDRSHNSPLHF TGTGCCAGCTCACAAGACAGGTCGCATAATTCACCCCTCCACTTT - - TRBJ1-6 TRBV18
CASSMEGNQPQHF TGTGCCAGCAGCATGGAGGGCAATCAGCCCCAGCATTTT - - TRBJ1-5 TRBV6-1
CASRKGGSGNTIYF TGTGCCAGCAGGAAAGGGGGCTCTGGAAACACCATATATTTT - - TRBJ1-3 TRBV9
CSARDDRRLAGADTGELFF TGCAGTGCTAGAGATGATAGGAGACTAGCGGGAGCGGACACCGGGGAGCTGTTTTTT TRBD2 many TRBJ2-2 TRBV20-1
CASSQVLAGVGETQYF TGCGCCAGCAGCCAAGTACTAGCGGGAGTGGGAGAGACCCAGTACTTC TRBD2 - TRBJ2-5 TRBV4-1
CASSPNGLYLAKNIQYF TGTGCCAGCAGCCCCAACGGACTCTACCTAGCCAAAAACATTCAGTACTTC - - TRBJ2-4 TRBV7-2
CASSISPGASPLHF TGTGCCAGTAGTATATCACCAGGGGCCTCACCCCTCCACTTT - many TRBJ1-6 TRBV19
CASSASGRGETQYF TGTGCCAGCAGTGCTAGCGGGAGGGGAGAGACCCAGTACTTC TRBD2 few TRBJ2-5 TRBV6-1
CSVDGRGGETQYF TGCAGCGTTGATGGCAGGGGGGGGGAGACCCAGTACTTC - many TRBJ2-5 TRBV29-1
CSAPTSGSYEQYF TGCAGTGCTCCGACTAGCGGTTCCTACGAGCAGTACTTC TRBD2 many TRBJ2-7 TRBV20-1
CSVELAGGPVGYEQYF TGCAGCGTTGAACTAGCGGGAGGGCCGGTTGGCTACGAGCAGTACTTC TRBD2 many TRBJ2-7 TRBV29-1
CASSFGQVPPYEQYF TGTGCCAGCAGTTTTGGTCAAGTCCCCCCCTACGAGCAGTACTTC - many TRBJ2-7 TRBV12-3/TRBV12-4
CASSWEGFSEAFF TGTGCCAGCAGTTGGGAGGGGTTCTCTGAAGCTTTCTTT - - TRBJ1-1 TRBV6-5
CASSPTLPRELFF TGTGCCAGCAGCCCGACATTGCCCAGGGAGCTGTTTTTT - - TRBJ2-2 TRBV7-9
CSARSLAGFDYEQYF TGCAGTGCTAGAAGTCTAGCGGGCTTTGACTACGAGCAGTACTTC TRBD2 many TRBJ2-7 TRBV20-1
CASSLGTSQETQYF TGTGCCAGCAGCCTTGGGACTAGCCAAGAGACCCAGTACTTC TRBD2 many TRBJ2-5 TRBV5-1
CASSWTVGNQPQHF TGTGCCAGCAGTTGGACAGTTGGCAATCAGCCCCAGCATTTT - - TRBJ1-5 TRBV6-2/TRBV6-3
CASSLGSGPTYEQYF TGTGCCAGCAGCTTAGGCTCCGGGCCAACCTACGAGCAGTACTTC - many TRBJ2-7 TRBV7-2
CASSPSGLNTEAFF TGTGCCAGCAGCCCTTCGGGGCTGAACACTGAAGCTTTCTTT - - TRBJ1-1 TRBV3-1
CASSITGPSGTRQRRGEQYF TGTGCCAGTAGTATTACGGGTCCTAGCGGGACTCGCCAGCGACGAGGGGAGCAGTACTTC TRBD2 - TRBJ2-7 TRBV19
CASSTGQLYGYTF TGTGCCAGCAGCACGGGACAGTTATATGGCTACACCTTC TRBD1 many TRBJ1-2 TRBV6-1
CSVEGRAIAEAFF TGCAGCGTTGAGGGCAGGGCGATCGCCGAAGCTTTCTTT - many TRBJ1-1 TRBV29-1
CSARGIMNTEAFF TGCAGTGCTAGAGGGATTATGAACACTGAAGCTTTCTTT - many TRBJ1-1 TRBV20-1
CASSSEGGRDTGELFF TGCGCCAGCAGCTCGGAGGGGGGACGCGACACCGGGGAGCTGTTTTTT - many TRBJ2-2 TRBV5-1
CASSPRTAPTYDQYF TGCGCCAGCAGCCCTCGGACAGCGCCAACCTACGATCAGTACTTC - - TRBJ2-7 TRBV4-3
CAISESTAQETQYF TGTGCCATCAGTGAATCCACAGCCCAAGAGACCCAGTACTTC - many TRBJ2-5 TRBV10-3
CATSSTYEQYF TGTGCCACCAGCAGCACCTACGAGCAGTACTTC - once TRBJ2-7 TRBV15
CASSFSPAANTEAFF TGTGCCAGCAGTTTCAGCCCGGCCGCGAACACTGAAGCTTTCTTT - few TRBJ1-1 TRBV12-3/TRBV12-4
CASSLEWEGNNYGYTF TGTGCCAGCAGCTTAGAGTGGGAGGGGAACAACTATGGCTACACCTTC - - TRBJ1-2 TRBV11-2
CASSFGFTEAFF TGTGCCAGCAGCTTTGGGTTTACTGAAGCTTTCTTT - once TRBJ1-1 TRBV11-2
CASRADRGSPLHF TGTGCCAGTAGGGCGGACAGGGGTTCACCCCTCCACTTT TRBD1 - TRBJ1-6 TRBV7-8
CASSWRGRGASTDTQYF TGTGCCAGCAGCTGGAGGGGGCGGGGGGCATCGACAGATACGCAGTATTTT - - TRBJ2-3 TRBV5-4
CSARGGYYEQYF TGCAGTGCTAGGGGTGGGTACTACGAGCAGTACTTC - many TRBJ2-7 TRBV20-1
CVTTGGAGGELFF TGTGTAACGACGGGGGGCGCGGGCGGGGAGCTGTTTTTT - few TRBJ2-2 TRBV28
CSAPEQWSGELFF TGCAGTGCTCCAGAACAGTGGTCCGGGGAGCTGTTTTTT - many TRBJ2-2 TRBV20-1
CASSQARPGDTGELFF TGTGCCAGCAGCCAAGCTAGGCCAGGAGATACCGGGGAGCTGTTTTTT - few TRBJ2-2 TRBV4-2
CASSSSGTGGNTGELFF TGTGCCAGCAGTTCTTCCGGGACAGGGGGCAACACCGGGGAGCTGTTTTTT TRBD1 - TRBJ2-2 TRBV27
CASSVTSGRTGEQYF TGTGCCAGCAGCGTGACTAGCGGGAGAACTGGGGAGCAGTACTTC TRBD2 many TRBJ2-7 TRBV9
CASSFPGGGYEQYF TGTGCCAGCAGTTTCCCAGGGGGCGGGTACGAGCAGTACTTC TRBD1 many TRBJ2-7 TRBV28
CASRTDRLAGNQPQHF TGTGCCAGCAGAACGGACAGGCTCGCTGGCAATCAGCCCCAGCATTTT TRBD1 many TRBJ1-5 TRBV6-5
CSAGQGYNSPLHF TGCAGTGCGGGACAGGGGTATAATTCACCCCTCCACTTT TRBD1 many TRBJ1-6 TRBV20-1
CASSGAGDHGYTF TGTGCCAGCAGTGGTGCAGGGGACCATGGCTACACCTTC - many TRBJ1-2 TRBV25-1
CASSPDSNSNYGYTF TGTGCCAGCAGCCCGGACAGCAATTCAAACTATGGCTACACCTTC - many TRBJ1-2 TRBV12-3/TRBV12-4
CASSGRDGGTEAFF TGTGCCAGCAGTGGGAGGGATGGAGGCACTGAAGCTTTCTTT - many TRBJ1-1 TRBV2
CASSSTPPPTYREWETQYF TGTGCCAGCAGCTCTACCCCTCCCCCAACTTACAGGGAATGGGAGACCCAGTACTTC - many TRBJ2-5 TRBV7-2
CASSLGFLQETQYF TGTGCCAGCAGTCTGGGCTTCCTACAAGAGACCCAGTACTTC - - TRBJ2-5 TRBV6-1
CASSQEIAGYEQYF TGCGCCAGCAGCCAAGAGATAGCGGGATACGAGCAGTACTTC TRBD2 - TRBJ2-7 TRBV4-3